Sequencing of this TCR beta chain was carried out in a study of cytomegalovirus exposure and HLA in healthy donors. In the PCR, 60 Vbeta and 13 Jbeta primers were used. Clones were sequenced by immunoSEQ multiplex PCR, and TCRdb holds only the in-frame ones, with some missing. The table includes nearly 95,000 clones, roughly two thirds detected once. Comments on this clone: Its matching antigen is unknown.

Study outcomes and limitations: Researchers catalogued 164 TCR beta chains as cytomegalovirus-associated. In vitro confirmation showed three CMV-associated chains to be CMV antigen specific. Other equally common chains were less clonally expanded than HLA-associated TCR beta chains, a later analysis showed. Later analysis demonstrated an association between a missense DCLRE1C variant and TCR beta V- and J-gene trimming.

The V end lost 10 bases, the J end lost 1 base, and 14 bases lay between the germline ends. CDR3 length: 15 amino acids. In germline, CDR1 is MNHEY, CDR2 SMNVEV (reference sequence). This chain uses TRBV27 with TRBJ2-6, with D possibly matching TRBD2 (6 bases). Specimen: PBMCs. The clonotype was recovered from a woman between 25 and 40 years old in good health and CMV-seronegative. CDR3 nucleotides: TGTGCCACAGGGACTGGACTTTCTGGGGCCAACGTCCTGACTTTC. It encodes CATGTGLSGANVLTF.